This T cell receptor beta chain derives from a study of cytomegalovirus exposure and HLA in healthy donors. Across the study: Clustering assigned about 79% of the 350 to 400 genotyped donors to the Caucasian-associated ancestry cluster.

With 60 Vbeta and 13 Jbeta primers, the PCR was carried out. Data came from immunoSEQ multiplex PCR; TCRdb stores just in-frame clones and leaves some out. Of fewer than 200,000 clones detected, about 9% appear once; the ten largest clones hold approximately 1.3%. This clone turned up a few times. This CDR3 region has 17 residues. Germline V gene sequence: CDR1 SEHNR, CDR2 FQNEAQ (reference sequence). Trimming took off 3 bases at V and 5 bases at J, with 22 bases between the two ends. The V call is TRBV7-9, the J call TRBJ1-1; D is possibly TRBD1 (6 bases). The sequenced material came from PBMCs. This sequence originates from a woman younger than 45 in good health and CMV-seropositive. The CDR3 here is CASSFITGSRSGTEAFF. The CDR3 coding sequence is TGTGCCAGCAGCTTCATAACAGGGAGCCGGTCGGGGACTGAAGCTTTCTTT.